This T cell receptor beta chain stems from a study of CD8+CD57+ T cells in acquired aplastic anemia. Overall study findings and caveats: With respect to CD8+ Simpson's diversity, patients and controls did not differ significantly. Against the total CD4+ and CD8+ pools, patient CD8+CD57+ cells had lower diversity. Some 29 CD8+ CDR3 sequences were shared between patients and controls.

On this clonotype itself: Its antigen is still unknown.

The study profiled TCR beta VDJ and CDR3 using genomic DNA as template. TCRdb reprocessed the reads with MiXCR, giving one entry per CDR3 protein. The data show about 16,000 distinct CDR3 sequences, with over 35% seen just once and approximately 83% held by the top ten. Unmatched junction bases numbered 9, after V lost 3 bases and J lost 5 bases. The length of the CDR3 is 15 residues. The germline V gene encodes CDR1 MNHEY and CDR2 SMNVEV (reference sequence). It was patients with CD8+CD57+ cell expansion by flow cytometry who were chosen for sequencing. The receptor's source is a human donor with aplastic anemia. The genes are TRBV27 and TRBJ2-7; TRBD2 aligns across 8 bases. Source material: CD8+CD57+ T cells sorted from PBMCs. Subset meaning: bead-enriched CD8+CD57+ effector memory T cells from SAA patients. The CDR3 DNA follows: TGTGCCAGCAGTTTTTTCGGGACTAGGGCCCACGAGCAGTACTTC. Its translation: CASSFFGTRAHEQYF.